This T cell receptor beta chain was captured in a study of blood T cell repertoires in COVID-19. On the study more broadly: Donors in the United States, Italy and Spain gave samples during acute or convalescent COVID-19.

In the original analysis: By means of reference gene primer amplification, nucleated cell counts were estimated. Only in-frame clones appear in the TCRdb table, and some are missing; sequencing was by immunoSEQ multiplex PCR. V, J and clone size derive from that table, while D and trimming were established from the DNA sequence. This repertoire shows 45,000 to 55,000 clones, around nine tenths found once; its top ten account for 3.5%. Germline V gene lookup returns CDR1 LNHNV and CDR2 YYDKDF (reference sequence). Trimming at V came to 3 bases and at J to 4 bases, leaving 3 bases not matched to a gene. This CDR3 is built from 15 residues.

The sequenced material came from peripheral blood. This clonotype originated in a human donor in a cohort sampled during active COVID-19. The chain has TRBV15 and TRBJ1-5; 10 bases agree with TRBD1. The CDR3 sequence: CATSRGTGENQPQHF. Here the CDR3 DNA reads TGTGCCACCAGCAGGGGGACAGGGGAAAATCAGCCCCAGCATTTT.